This passage covers 12 T cell receptor beta chains from one sample sequenced in a study of cytomegalovirus exposure and HLA in healthy donors. Sequenced by immunoSEQ multiplex PCR; TCRdb stores in-frame clones only, minus some. The sample yields 300,000 to 400,000 clones, 88% seen once. Material for sequencing was PBMCs. All receptors come from a man younger than 40 in good health and CMV-seronegative.

V and J are TRBV5-4 and TRBJ2-7; D uncertain. Trimming pared 0 bases from V and 0 bases from J, leaving 10 bases between. There are 15 residues in the CDR3. CDR1 is SGHNT and CDR2 is YYREEE in the germline V gene (reference sequence). CDR3 nucleotides: TGTGCCAGCAGCTTGGGAGCGTTAAGCTCCTACGAGCAGTACTTC. It translates to CASSLGALSSYEQYF.

The V and J genes are TRBV6-5 and TRBJ1-2; 8 nucleotides match TRBD1. This CDR3 has 15 amino acids. Germline trimming cut 1 base from V and 8 bases from J; bases unmatched to any gene: 9. CDR1 and CDR2 from the germline V gene are MNHEY and SVGAGI. The CDR3 DNA reads TGTGCCAGCAGTTACTTAGCAGGACAGGGAGAAGGCTACACCTTC. It yields the protein CASSYLAGQGEGYTF.

The V and J genes are TRBV13 and TRBJ2-7; 8 nucleotides agree with TRBD1. The germline V gene has CDR1 PRHDT and CDR2 FYEKMQ (reference sequence). The CDR3 sequence is 12 residues long. Trimming cost V 5 bases and J 6 bases; bases outside gene matches: 3. Here the CDR3 DNA reads TGTGCCAGCAGCGTAGACAGGGGCGAGCAGTACTTC. Translating gives CASSVDRGEQYF.

This clone was seen once. The chain couples TRBV2 to TRBJ2-1; 8 bases agree with TRBD1. The CDR3 spans 15 residues. V lost 2 bases and J lost 8; bases outside the gene matches: 8. The germline V gene has CDR1 SNHLY and CDR2 FYNNEI. CDR3 loop: CASSETGQGLDEQFF. CDR3 bases: TGTGCCAGCAGTGAAACAGGACAGGGATTAGATGAGCAGTTCTTC.

The chain uses TRBV5-4 and TRBJ2-7; D is unclear. The CDR3 totals 15 residues. CDR1 and CDR2 (germline): SGHNT, YYREEE (reference sequence). V was pared by 1 base and J by 0 bases, with 11 bases between. The CDR3 protein is CASSLLRSSSYEQYF. The CDR3 DNA sequence: TGTGCCAGCAGCTTGCTTCGGTCGAGCTCCTACGAGCAGTACTTC. Filled out from reference TRBV5-4 and TRBJ2-7, the complete variable domain reads ETGVTQSPTHLIKTRGQQVTLRCSSQSGHNTVSWYQQALGQGPQFIFQYYREEENGRGNFPPRFSGLQFPNYSSELNVNALELDDSALYLCASSLLRSSSYEQYFGPGTRLTVT.

The CDR3: CASSDPGTSGYSYNEQFF. DNA of the CDR3: TGCGCCAGCAGTGACCCCGGGACTAGCGGTTACTCCTACAATGAGCAGTTCTTC. V gene TRBV10-1 combines with J gene TRBJ2-1, with 11 bases fitting TRBD2. CDR1 and CDR2 from the germline V gene are WNHNN and SYGVQD (reference sequence). The V segment lost 3 bases and the J segment 0 bases; nucleotides outside the gene matches: 7. CDR3 length equals 18 residues.

The chain has TRBV18 and TRBJ1-1; perhaps TRBD1 as D (6 bases). CDR3 size: 17 residues. Germline V gene lookup returns CDR1 KGHSH and CDR2 LQKENI. With 2 bases removed from V and 0 bases from J, the gap between germline ends came to 16 bases. The CDR3, as DNA: TGTGCCAGCTCACCAGCGGACAGTGAGGTCATGAACACTGAAGCTTTCTTT. Translating it yields CASSPADSEVMNTEAFF.

The chain recombines TRBV25-1 with TRBJ2-3, with 10 bases fitting TRBD1. V trimming: 7 bases; J trimming: 0 bases; junction bases outside the gene matches: 4. The CDR3 is 15 residues long. Per germline, CDR1 MGHDK and CDR2 SYGVNS. The chain's CDR3 is CASTRQGASTDTQYF. In DNA, the CDR3 is TGTGCCAGCACTCGACAGGGGGCCAGCACAGATACGCAGTATTTT.

The V and J genes are TRBV16 and TRBJ1-1; D perhaps matches TRBD1 (5 bases). This CDR3 comprises 13 residues. Germline V gene lookup returns CDR1 KGHSY and CDR2 FQNENV. V lost 4 bases to trimming and J lost 5 bases, with 11 bases between them. CDR3 sequence reads: CASSPQGYTEAFF. The CDR3 bases are TGTGCCAGCAGCCCGCAGGGATATACTGAAGCTTTCTTT.

This sequence joins TRBV7-9 and TRBJ1-1; D ambiguous. Germline V lookup: CDR1 SEHNR, CDR2 FQNEAQ (reference sequence). This CDR3 contains 13 residues. The ends were cut back, 5 bases at V and 2 bases at J, with 9 bases in the middle. The CDR3 here is CASSRGLNTEAFF. CDR3 DNA: TGTGCCAGCAGCCGAGGTCTAAACACTGAAGCTTTCTTT.

On this clone: An end of the junction differs from the germline gene, which may be a read error. The chain recombines TRBV5-1 with TRBJ1-1; no firm D call. The CDR3 runs to 15 residues. Germline V CDR1 and CDR2: SGHRS, YFSETQ. The CDR3 protein is CASSLAGLDNTEAFF. In DNA form, the CDR3 reads TGCGCCAGCAGCTTGGCAGGTCTTGACAACACCGAAGCTTTCTTT.

Points on this clone: This CDR3 is also generated by other DNA sequences in the sample. The gene calls are TRBV4-3 and TRBJ2-7, with D maybe TRBD1 (6 bases). CDR1 and CDR2 (germline): LGHNA, YSLEER. The CDR3 is 13 residues long. Trimming removed 0 bases at V and 4 bases at J, with 7 bases between. The CDR3 reads CASSQDRGYEQYF. CDR3 in DNA: TGCGCCAGCAGCCAAGATAGGGGGTACGAGCAGTACTTC.